This T cell receptor beta chain was retrieved from a study of spatial heterogeneity in lung cancer. A single record per CDR3 protein comes from TCRdb applying MiXCR to the 5' RACE reads. In the table there are tens of thousands of distinct CDR3 sequences, about 12% of which are singletons. Deletions cut 3 bases from V and 5 bases from J, with 18 bases between. This CDR3 region has 15 residues. From germline, CDR1 is DFQATT and CDR2 SNEGSKA (reference sequence). Time point specified: sample taken at primary tumor resection. The authors sequenced whole RNA from tumor, nontumor lung or frozen PBMC without sorting.

The sample consisted of PBMCs, taken at surgery. The J gene is TRBJ2-3, the V gene TRBV20-1; TRBD1 is a possible D gene (8 bases). The clonotype originates from a male donor with early-stage non-small cell lung cancer. In DNA, the CDR3 is TGCAGTGCTAGCCCTACAGGGGGGGGTAGAGATACGCAGTATTTT. Translating gives CSASPTGGGRDTQYF.